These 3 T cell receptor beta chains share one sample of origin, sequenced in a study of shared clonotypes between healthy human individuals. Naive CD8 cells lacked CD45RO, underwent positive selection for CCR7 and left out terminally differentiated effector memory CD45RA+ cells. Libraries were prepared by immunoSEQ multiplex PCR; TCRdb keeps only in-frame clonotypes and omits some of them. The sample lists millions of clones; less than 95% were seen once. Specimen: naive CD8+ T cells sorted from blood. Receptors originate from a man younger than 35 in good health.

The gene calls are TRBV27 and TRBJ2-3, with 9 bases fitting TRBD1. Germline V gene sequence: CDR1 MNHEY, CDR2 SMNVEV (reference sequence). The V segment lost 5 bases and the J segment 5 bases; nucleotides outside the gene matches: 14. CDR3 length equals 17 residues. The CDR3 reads CASSPSPGTGIRDTQYF. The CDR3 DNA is TGTGCCAGCAGTCCGTCCCCCGGGACAGGGATAAGAGATACGCAGTATTTT.

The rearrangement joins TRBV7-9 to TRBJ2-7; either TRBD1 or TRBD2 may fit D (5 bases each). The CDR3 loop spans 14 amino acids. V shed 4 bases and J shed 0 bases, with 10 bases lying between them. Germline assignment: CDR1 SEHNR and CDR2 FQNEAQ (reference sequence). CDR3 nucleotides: TGTGCCAGCAGCTCGGGACCGACCTCCTACGAGCAGTACTTC. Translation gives CASSSGPTSYEQYF.

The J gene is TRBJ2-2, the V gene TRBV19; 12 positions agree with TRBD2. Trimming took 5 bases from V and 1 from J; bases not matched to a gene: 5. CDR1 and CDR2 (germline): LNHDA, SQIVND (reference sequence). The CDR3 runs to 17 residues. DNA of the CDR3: TGTGCCAGTAGTCCGCGGACTAGCGGGGTGAACACCGGGGAGCTGTTTTTT. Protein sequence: CASSPRTSGVNTGELFF. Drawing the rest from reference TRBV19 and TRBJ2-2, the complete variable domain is DGGITQSPKYLFRKEGQNVTLSCEQNLNHDAMYWYRQDPGQGLRLIYYSQIVNDFQKGDIAEGYSVSREKKESFPLTVTSAQKNPTAFYLCASSPRTSGVNTGELFFGEGSRLTVL.